This TCR beta chain was found in a study of post-analysis software for immune sequencing data. Per the germline V gene, CDR1 is SGDLS and CDR2 is YYNGEE. After removal of 3 bases from V and 6 bases from J, the junction contained 9 bases not matched to a gene. There are 15 residues in the CDR3. This clonotype was recorded at least ten times. Its antigen is as yet unknown. Regarding the study as a whole: Controls had lower frequencies than patients of roughly five TRBV segments, which included TRBV5-6, TRBV5-1 and TRBV20-1.

Carried by the TCR beta cDNA libraries were unique molecular identifiers. TCRdb used MiXCR to reprocess the PCR reads, holding one entry per CDR3 protein. The sample has about 200,000 distinct CDR3 sequences, roughly 30% seen once. The sample comprised blood. This clonotype was obtained from a girl under 18 with multiple sclerosis. V is TRBV9 and J is TRBJ1-2, with TRBD1 matching 9 bases. The CDR3 nucleotides are TGTGCCAGCAGCGATGGGACAGGGAACCCGCATGGCTACACCTTC. Its translation: CASSDGTGNPHGYTF.